This record looks at one TCR beta chain sequence and its context. What it binds is unknown. TCR cDNA received a 3' ligated oligonucleotide that carried a UMI. Adult healthy volunteers gave 2.5 ml peripheral blood for whole-blood RNA. Input was roughly 1 to 1000 ng of DNase-treated total RNA without cell sorting. Ligated cDNA underwent four rounds of PCR with nested alpha and beta constant region primers and SP2. Blood and skin TCR RNA was reverse transcribed with alpha and beta constant primers. One entry per CDR3 protein, called by TCRdb with MiXCR from the 5' RACE reads. This sample has about 48,000 distinct CDR3 sequences, with about 4.5% found just once. These data originate in a study of naive and memory T cell subsets. The CDR3 contains 13 residues. Trimming at V came to 8 bases and at J to 4 bases, leaving 8 bases not matched to a gene. Germline CDR1 SQVTM, CDR2 ANQGSEA. General observations from the study: The RNA method is potentially sensitive to activation and differentiation changes.

This clonotype was sampled from a female donor in good health. The chain joins TRBV29-1 to TRBJ2-3; 8 nucleotides match TRBD1. The CDR3 protein is CSLNRQGPDTQYF. Written as DNA, the CDR3 is TGCAGCTTAAACAGACAGGGGCCAGATACGCAGTATTTT.